This T cell receptor beta chain was sequenced in a study of beta chain features in type 1 diabetes. Findings and caveats of the study: Shortening that was moderate but significant affected the TCRB CDR3s of Type 1 diabetes patients in all four CD4+ subsets.

In this sample, this clone turned up a few times. Its antigen is not known. Expressed TCRB transcripts got sequenced, as all isolated RNA was reverse transcribed. Repertoires were generated with immunoSEQ multiplex PCR, while TCRdb's copy carries only in-frame clones and drops some. The sample lists approximately 120,000 clones, 30% to 50% occurring once. Sorting based on CD45RO/CCR7/CD25/CD127/CD95/CD27 separated CD4+ naive, central memory, regulatory and stem cell-like memory cells. Sorted populations all exceeded 95% purity. Germline CDR1 SQVTM, CDR2 ANQGSEA. V dropped 6 bases and J dropped 0 bases, with 8 bases sitting between them. The length of the CDR3 is 12 residues.

V and J are TRBV29-1 and TRBJ1-1; no clear D. The sample comprised stem cell memory CD4+ T cells from blood. The origin of this receptor is a woman under 30 in good health. The CDR3 sequence is CSVREMNTEAFF. The CDR3 nucleotides are TGCAGCGTGCGGGAGATGAACACTGAAGCTTTCTTT.